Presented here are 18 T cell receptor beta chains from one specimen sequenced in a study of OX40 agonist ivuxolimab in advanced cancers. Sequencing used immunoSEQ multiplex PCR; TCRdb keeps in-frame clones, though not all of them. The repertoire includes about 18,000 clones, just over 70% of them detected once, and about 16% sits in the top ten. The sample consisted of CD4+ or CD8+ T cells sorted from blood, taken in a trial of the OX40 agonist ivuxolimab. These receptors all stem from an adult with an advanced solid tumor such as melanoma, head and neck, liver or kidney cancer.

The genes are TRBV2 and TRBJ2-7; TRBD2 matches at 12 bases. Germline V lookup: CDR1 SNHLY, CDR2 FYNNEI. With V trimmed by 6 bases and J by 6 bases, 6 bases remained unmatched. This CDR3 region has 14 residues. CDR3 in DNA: TGTGCCAGCAGCGCTAGCGGGAGGGTGGTCGAGCAGTACTTC. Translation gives CASSASGRVVEQYF.

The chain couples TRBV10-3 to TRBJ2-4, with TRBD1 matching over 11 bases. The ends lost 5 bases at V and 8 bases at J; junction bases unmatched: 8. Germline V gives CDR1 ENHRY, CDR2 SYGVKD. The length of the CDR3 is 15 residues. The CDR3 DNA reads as TGTGCCATCAGTAAGGACAGGGGGCCGCGGGACATTCAGTACTTC. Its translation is CAISKDRGPRDIQYF.

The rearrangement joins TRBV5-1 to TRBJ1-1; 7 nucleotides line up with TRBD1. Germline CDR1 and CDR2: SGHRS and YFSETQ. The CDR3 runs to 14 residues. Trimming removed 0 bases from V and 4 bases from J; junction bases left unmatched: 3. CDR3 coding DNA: TGCGCCAGCAGCTTGGCGGGACAGTTCACTGAAGCTTTCTTT. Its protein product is CASSLAGQFTEAFF.

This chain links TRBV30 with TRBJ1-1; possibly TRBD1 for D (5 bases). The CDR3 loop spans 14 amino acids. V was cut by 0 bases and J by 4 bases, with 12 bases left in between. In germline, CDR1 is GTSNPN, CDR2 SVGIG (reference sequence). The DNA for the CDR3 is TGTGCCTGGAGTGTAGGAGGGGCGGGCACTGAAGCTTTCTTT. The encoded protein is CAWSVGGAGTEAFF.

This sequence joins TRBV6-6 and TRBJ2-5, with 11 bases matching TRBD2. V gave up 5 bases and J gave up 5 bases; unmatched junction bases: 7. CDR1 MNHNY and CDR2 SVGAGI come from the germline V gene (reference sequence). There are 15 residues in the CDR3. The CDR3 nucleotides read TGTGCCAGCAGTCCCGGGACTAGCGGCGGGGAGACCCAGTACTTC. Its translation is CASSPGTSGGETQYF.

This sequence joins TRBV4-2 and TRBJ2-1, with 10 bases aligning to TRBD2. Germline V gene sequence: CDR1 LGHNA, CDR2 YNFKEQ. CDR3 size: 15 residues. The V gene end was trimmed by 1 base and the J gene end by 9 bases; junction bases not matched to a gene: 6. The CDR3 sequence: CASSQASGSRGEQFF. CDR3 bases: TGTGCCAGCAGCCAAGCTAGCGGGAGTCGAGGTGAGCAGTTCTTC.

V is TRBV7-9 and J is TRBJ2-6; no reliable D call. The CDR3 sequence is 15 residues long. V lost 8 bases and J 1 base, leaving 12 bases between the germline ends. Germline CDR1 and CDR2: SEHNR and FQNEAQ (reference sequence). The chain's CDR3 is CASGYPGSGANVLTF. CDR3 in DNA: TGTGCCAGCGGATACCCAGGATCTGGGGCCAACGTCCTGACTTTC.

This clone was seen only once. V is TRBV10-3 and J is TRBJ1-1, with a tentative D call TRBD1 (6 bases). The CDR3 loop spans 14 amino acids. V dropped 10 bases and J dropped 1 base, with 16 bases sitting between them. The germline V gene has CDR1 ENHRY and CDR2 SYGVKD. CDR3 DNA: TGTGCCACTCGGGCAGGGGAAGCGAACACTGAAGCTTTCTTT. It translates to CATRAGEANTEAFF.

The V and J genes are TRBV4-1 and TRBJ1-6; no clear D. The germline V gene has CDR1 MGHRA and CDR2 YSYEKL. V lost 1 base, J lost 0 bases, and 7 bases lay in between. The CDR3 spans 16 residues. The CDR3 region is CASSQARSSYNSPLHF. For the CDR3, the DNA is TGCGCCAGCAGCCAAGCCAGGAGCTCCTATAATTCACCCCTCCACTTT.

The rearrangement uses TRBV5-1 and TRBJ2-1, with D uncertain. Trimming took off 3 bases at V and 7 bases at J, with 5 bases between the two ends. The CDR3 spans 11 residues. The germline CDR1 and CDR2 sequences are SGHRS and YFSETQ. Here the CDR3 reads CASSSANEQFF. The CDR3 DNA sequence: TGCGCCAGCAGCTCGGCAAATGAGCAGTTCTTC.

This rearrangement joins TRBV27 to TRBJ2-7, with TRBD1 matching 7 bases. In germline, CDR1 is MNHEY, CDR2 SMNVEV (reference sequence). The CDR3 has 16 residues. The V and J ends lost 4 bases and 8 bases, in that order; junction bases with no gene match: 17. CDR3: CASSSLHITGDYKQYF. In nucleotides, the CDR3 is TGTGCCAGCAGTTCTTTACACATAACAGGGGATTATAAGCAGTACTTC.

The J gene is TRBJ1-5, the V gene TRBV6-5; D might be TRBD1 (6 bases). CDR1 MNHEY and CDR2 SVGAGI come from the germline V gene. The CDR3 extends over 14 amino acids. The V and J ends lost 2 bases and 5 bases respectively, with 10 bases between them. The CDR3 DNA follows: TGTGCCAGCAGTTACGGGGCAGGGGATCAGCCCCAGCATTTT. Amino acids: CASSYGAGDQPQHF.

This chain's CDR3 is CAWSVGVGGEQFF. CDR3 nucleotide sequence: TGTGCCTGGAGTGTAGGGGTAGGAGGTGAGCAGTTCTTC. The chain combines TRBV30 with TRBJ2-1, with D possibly called TRBD1 or TRBD2 (5 bases each). The CDR3 is 13 residues long. V was cut by 0 bases and J by 9 bases, with 12 bases left in between. The V gene's germline CDR1 is GTSNPN and CDR2 SVGIG (reference sequence).

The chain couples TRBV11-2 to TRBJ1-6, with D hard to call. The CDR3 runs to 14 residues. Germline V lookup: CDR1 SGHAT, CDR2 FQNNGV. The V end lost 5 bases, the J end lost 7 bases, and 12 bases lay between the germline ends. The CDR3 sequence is CASSPNPQNSPLHF. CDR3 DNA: TGTGCCAGCAGCCCCAACCCCCAAAATTCACCCCTCCACTTT.

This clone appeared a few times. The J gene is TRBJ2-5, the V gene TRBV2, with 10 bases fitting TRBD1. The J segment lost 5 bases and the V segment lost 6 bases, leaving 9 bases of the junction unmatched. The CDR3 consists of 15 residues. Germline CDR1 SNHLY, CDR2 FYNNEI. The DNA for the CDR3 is TGTGCCAGCAGCTCGACAGGGGGCAAGGAGGAGACCCAGTACTTC. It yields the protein CASSSTGGKEETQYF.

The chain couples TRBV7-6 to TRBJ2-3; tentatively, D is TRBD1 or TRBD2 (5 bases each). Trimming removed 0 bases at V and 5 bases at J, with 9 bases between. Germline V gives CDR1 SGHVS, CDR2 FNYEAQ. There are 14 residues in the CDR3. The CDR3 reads CASSLAGEGDTQYF. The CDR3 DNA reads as TGTGCCAGCAGCTTAGCGGGGGAAGGAGATACGCAGTATTTT.

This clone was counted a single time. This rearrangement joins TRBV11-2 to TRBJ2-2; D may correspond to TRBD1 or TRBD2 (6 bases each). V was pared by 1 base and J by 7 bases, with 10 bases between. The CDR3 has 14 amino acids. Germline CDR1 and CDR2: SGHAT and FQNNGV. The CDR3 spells CASSLGGAGGELFF. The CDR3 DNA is TGTGCCAGCAGCTTAGGGGGGGCTGGCGGGGAGCTGTTTTTT.

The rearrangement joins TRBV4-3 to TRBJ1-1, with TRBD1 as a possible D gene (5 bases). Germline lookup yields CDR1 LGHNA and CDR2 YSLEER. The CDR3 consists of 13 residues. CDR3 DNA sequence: TGCGCTAGTAGCGGGGGGGTTAACACTGAAGCTTTCTTT. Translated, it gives CASSGGVNTEAFF.